This is a list of T cell receptor beta chains from one sample in a study of cytomegalovirus exposure and HLA in healthy donors. Sequencing used immunoSEQ multiplex PCR; TCRdb keeps in-frame clones, though not all of them. This sample has roughly 150,000 clones; about 75% occur once, and the top ten carry less than 2%. The material sequenced was PBMCs. Every receptor here comes from a woman in her twenties or thirties in good health and CMV-seronegative. CDR3s include the opening cysteine and the closing phenylalanine or tryptophan. The D gene is left open where the match is weak. The size field is filled for only some rows; it gives once, few, many or a size class.

v_gene	d_gene	abundance	j_gene	CDR3aa	CDR3nt
TRBV5-5	NA	NA	TRBJ2-5	CASSLLPGETQYF	TGTGCCAGCAGCTTGCTCCCCGGAGAGACCCAGTACTTC
TRBV27	TRBD2	NA	TRBJ2-7	CASSFSGTGSYEQYF	TGTGCCAGCAGTTTTAGCGGGACGGGATCCTACGAGCAGTACTTC
TRBV29-1	TRBD1	NA	TRBJ1-1	CSVATGRDTEAFF	TGCAGCGTTGCGACAGGGCGGGACACTGAAGCTTTCTTT
TRBV30	TRBD2	once	TRBJ2-2	CAWSPGTSGGAGELFF	TGTGCCTGGAGTCCCGGGACTAGCGGGGGCGCCGGGGAGCTGTTTTTT
TRBV19	TRBD1	NA	TRBJ1-2	CASTSTGTGPYGYTF	TGTGCCAGTACCTCCACCGGGACAGGACCCTATGGCTACACCTTC
TRBV11-2	TRBD2	NA	TRBJ2-3	CASSNSGLAGISTDTQYF	TGTGCCAGCAGCAACTCAGGACTAGCGGGGATTAGCACAGATACGCAGTATTTT
TRBV7-6	NA	NA	TRBJ2-7	CASSASGFYEQYF	TGTGCCAGCAGCGCGAGCGGATTCTACGAGCAGTACTTC
TRBV19	NA	once	TRBJ1-2	CASSIDLPLGGYGYTF	TGTGCCAGTAGTATAGACCTCCCGCTCGGCGGCTATGGCTACACCTTC
TRBV30	NA	NA	TRBJ2-7	CAYQRGDYEQYF	TGTGCCTACCAAAGGGGTGATTACGAGCAGTACTTC
TRBV6-5	NA	NA	TRBJ1-1	CASKFIGQVAFF	TGTGCCAGCAAATTCATCGGACAAGTGGCTTTCTTT
TRBV7-2	TRBD1	NA	TRBJ1-6	CASNSPQGLYNSPLHF	TGTGCCAGCAACTCTCCACAGGGGCTCTATAATTCACCCCTCCACTTT
TRBV10-3	NA	NA	TRBJ1-1	CAISESQPPGIAFF	TGTGCCATCAGTGAGTCGCAGCCCCCCGGGATAGCTTTCTTT
TRBV4-1	TRBD2	NA	TRBJ2-3	CASSQQLAGGVDTQYF	TGCGCCAGCAGCCAACAACTAGCGGGGGGGGTAGATACGCAGTATTTT
TRBV5-1	TRBD2	NA	TRBJ2-5	CASSIGTSGEETQYF	TGCGCCAGCAGCATCGGGACTAGCGGGGAGGAGACCCAGTACTTC
TRBV6-5	TRBD2	NA	TRBJ2-3	CASSLAGEADTQYF	TGTGCCAGCAGTTTAGCGGGGGAGGCGGATACGCAGTATTTT
TRBV5-5	TRBD1	NA	TRBJ2-7	CASSSPPGGAYEQYF	TGTGCCAGCAGCTCCCCCCCAGGGGGCGCCTACGAGCAGTACTTC
TRBV6-1	TRBD1	NA	TRBJ2-7	CAIFGRDRAHEQYF	TGTGCCATCTTTGGCCGGGACAGGGCTCACGAGCAGTACTTC
TRBV7-3	NA	NA	TRBJ2-5	CASSLRAGTSRGETQYF	TGTGCCAGCAGCTTAAGGGCGGGGACCTCTAGGGGAGAGACCCAGTACTTC
TRBV5-1	NA	NA	TRBJ1-6	CASSLWGSSPLHF	TGCGCCAGCAGCTTGTGGGGCTCATCACCCCTCCACTTT
TRBV2	TRBD1	NA	TRBJ1-1	CASKERGTGGTEAFF	TGTGCCAGCAAAGAACGAGGGACAGGGGGGACTGAAGCTTTCTTT
TRBV10-3	NA	once	TRBJ2-7	CAITPMMESGEQYF	TGTGCCATCACCCCGATGATGGAGTCGGGGGAGCAGTACTTC
TRBV10-3	NA	NA	TRBJ2-5	CAIPPTRVGETQYF	TGTGCCATCCCGCCCACTAGGGTTGGAGAGACCCAGTACTTC
TRBV5-1	NA	NA	TRBJ1-1	CASSSTGFTEAFF	TGCGCCAGCAGCTCGACGGGGTTCACTGAAGCTTTCTTT
TRBV2	TRBD1	once	TRBJ1-2	CASGETGGAGGYTF	TGTGCCAGCGGAGAGACAGGGGGCGCGGGAGGCTACACCTTC
TRBV5-6	NA	NA	TRBJ1-1	CASSLDSEAFF	TGTGCCAGCAGCTTGGACTCTGAAGCTTTCTTT
TRBV2	NA	NA	TRBJ1-3	CARMTVSGNTIYF	TGTGCCAGGATGACAGTCTCTGGAAACACCATATATTTT
TRBV6-1	TRBD1	NA	TRBJ1-2	CASSPDRGRYGYTF	TGTGCCAGCAGTCCGGACAGGGGCCGCTATGGCTACACCTTC
TRBV11-3	TRBD2	NA	TRBJ2-2	CASSLGGSGGTGELFF	TGTGCCAGCAGCTTAGGAGGTAGCGGGGGCACCGGGGAGCTGTTTTTT
TRBV19	NA	NA	TRBJ1-1	CASSIDVERGGAFF	TGTGCCAGTAGTATAGATGTGGAGCGAGGTGGAGCTTTCTTT
TRBV5-1	TRBD1	NA	TRBJ1-5	CASSSTGDHNQPQHF	TGCGCCAGCAGCTCTACAGGGGACCACAATCAGCCCCAGCATTTT
TRBV6-5	NA	NA	TRBJ1-4	CASRKGGTNEKLFF	TGTGCCAGCAGAAAGGGGGGGACTAATGAAAAACTGTTTTTT
TRBV19	NA	NA	TRBJ1-2	CASSIEQGILMDYGYTF	TGTGCCAGTAGTATTGAGCAGGGGATCTTAATGGACTATGGCTACACCTTC
TRBV6-5	TRBD1	NA	TRBJ2-2	CASTPTGETGELFF	TGTGCCAGCACCCCGACAGGGGAAACCGGGGAGCTGTTTTTT
TRBV2	TRBD1	NA	TRBJ1-2	CASSADRVNGYTF	TGTGCCAGCAGCGCAGACAGGGTCAATGGCTACACCTTC
TRBV6-5	NA	few	TRBJ1-2	CASSYSPGGYGYTF	TGTGCCAGCAGTTACTCTCCAGGAGGGTATGGCTACACCTTC
TRBV30	TRBD2	NA	TRBJ2-7	CAWSGTGGGQPEQYF	TGTGCCTGGAGTGGCACCGGGGGGGGCCAACCCGAGCAGTACTTC
TRBV6-5	TRBD2	NA	TRBJ2-7	CASSYGEGYEQYF	TGTGCCAGCAGTTACGGGGAGGGGTACGAGCAGTACTTC
TRBV30	NA	NA	TRBJ1-1	CAWSVRVEAFF	TGTGCCTGGAGTGTCAGGGTTGAAGCTTTCTTT
TRBV19	NA	once	TRBJ1-1	CASRGQGNGEAFF	TGTGCCAGTAGGGGTCAGGGAAACGGTGAAGCTTTCTTT
TRBV2	NA	NA	TRBJ1-3	CASLRGTGNTIYF	TGTGCCAGCCTAAGGGGCACTGGAAACACCATATATTTT
TRBV11-2	NA	NA	TRBJ1-3	CASRSSGVFAGNTIYF	TGTGCCAGCAGGAGTTCGGGGGTGTTCGCAGGAAACACCATATATTTT
TRBV6-4	NA	NA	TRBJ1-5	CASTSKQDYSNQPQHF	TGTGCCAGCACGTCCAAACAGGATTATAGCAATCAGCCCCAGCATTTT
TRBV5-1	TRBD2	NA	TRBJ2-7	CASSLASGGPLYEQYF	TGCGCCAGCAGCTTGGCTAGCGGGGGTCCTCTCTACGAGCAGTACTTC
TRBV5-4	NA	once	TRBJ1-1	CASSFQGFTEAFF	TGTGCCAGCAGTTTCCAGGGTTTCACTGAAGCTTTCTTT
TRBV2	TRBD2	once	TRBJ2-1	CASSEATSGFYNEQFF	TGTGCCAGCAGTGAAGCAACTAGCGGCTTCTACAATGAGCAGTTCTTC
TRBV7-2	NA	NA	TRBJ1-5	CASSSSGREPQHF	TGTGCCAGCAGCTCCTCCGGCAGGGAGCCCCAGCATTTT
TRBV6-1	TRBD1	NA	TRBJ1-5	CASRQGDNQPQHF	TGTGCCAGCAGGCAGGGGGACAATCAGCCCCAGCATTTT